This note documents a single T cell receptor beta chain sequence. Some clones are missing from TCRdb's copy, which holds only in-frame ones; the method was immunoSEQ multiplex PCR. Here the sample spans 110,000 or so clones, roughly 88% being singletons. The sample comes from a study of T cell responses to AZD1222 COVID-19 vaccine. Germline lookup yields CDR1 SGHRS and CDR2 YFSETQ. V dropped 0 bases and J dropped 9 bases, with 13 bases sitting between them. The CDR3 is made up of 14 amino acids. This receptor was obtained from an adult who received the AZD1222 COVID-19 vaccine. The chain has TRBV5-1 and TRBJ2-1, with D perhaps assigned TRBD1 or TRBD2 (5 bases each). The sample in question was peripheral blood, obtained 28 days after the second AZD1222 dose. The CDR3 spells CASSLGDPHGEQFF. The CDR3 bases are TGCGCCAGCAGCTTGGGGGACCCCCACGGTGAGCAGTTCTTC.